This is a list of T cell receptor beta chains from one sample in a study of blood T cell repertoires in COVID-19. Libraries were prepared by immunoSEQ multiplex PCR; TCRdb keeps only in-frame clonotypes and omits some of them. The repertoire holds around 700,000 clones, with just under 90% as singletons. Material for sequencing was peripheral blood. Receptors were obtained from a woman aged 18 to 35 with acute or convalescent COVID-19. Both conserved end residues are part of each CDR3. Fields, in order: J gene, V gene, clone size, D gene, CDR3 DNA, CDR3 protein. A D gene is named only where the DNA matches it firmly. The size entry is marked missing in some rows and otherwise reads once, few, many or a size class.

>TRBJ1-5|TRBV12-5|.|TRBD1
TGTGCTAGTGGCCTGGACAGGGGTCAGCCCCAGCATTTT
CASGLDRGQPQHF
>TRBJ1-1|TRBV7-2|few|TRBD1
TGTGCCAGCAGCCCCCGACAGGGCCCGAACACTGAAGCTTTCTTT
CASSPRQGPNTEAFF
>TRBJ1-1|TRBV7-2|.|TRBD1
TGTGCCAGCAGCTTATCAGGGGGGAGCACTGAAGCTTTCTTT
CASSLSGGSTEAFF
>TRBJ1-5|TRBV24-1|.|TRBD1
TGTGCCACCAGTGGCTTACAGGGGAGCAATCAGCCCCAGCATTTT
CATSGLQGSNQPQHF
>TRBJ2-1|TRBV19|.|TRBD2
TGTGCCAGTAGAGAACTAGCGGGGGTATCCAATGAGCAGTTCTTC
CASRELAGVSNEQFF
>TRBJ1-5|TRBV30|.|.
TGTGCCTGGAGTGCCTCAGGTTCCGTCAATCAGCCCCAGCATTTT
CAWSASGSVNQPQHF
>TRBJ1-2|TRBV28|.|TRBD1
TGTGCCAGCACCTCCCCCGGGACAGGGGACTATGGCTACACCTTC
CASTSPGTGDYGYTF
>TRBJ1-2|TRBV4-3|.|.
TGCGCCAGCAGCCAAGTTTACCGGTTATCCCAAGACTATGGCTACACCTTC
CASSQVYRLSQDYGYTF
>TRBJ2-1|TRBV7-6|.|TRBD2
TGTGCCAGCAGCCTAGAGACTAGCCTCGACAATGAGCAGTTCTTC
CASSLETSLDNEQFF
>TRBJ1-2|TRBV2|.|.
TGTGCCAGCAGTGTTGGTGGGCAGGATGGCTACACCTTC
CASSVGGQDGYTF
>TRBJ1-5|TRBV5-1|.|.
TGCGCCAGCAGCAGGGGGACTAGCAATCAGCCCCAGCATTTT
CASSRGTSNQPQHF
>TRBJ2-3|TRBV7-3|.|.
TGTGCCAGCAGCCCGGGGACTCTCCCTAGCACAGATACGCAGTATTTT
CASSPGTLPSTDTQYF
>TRBJ1-1|TRBV7-2|.|.
TGTGCCAGCACGCATCGGGGGGGAAGTACTGAAGCTTTCTTT
CASTHRGGSTEAFF
>TRBJ1-2|TRBV9|.|.
TGTGCCAGCAGCGCGACTCTCCGGGGTGAAGAGGATGGCTACACCTTC
CASSATLRGEEDGYTF
>TRBJ1-5|TRBV12-5|.|TRBD1
TGTGCTAGTGGTTTTTCGGAGAAAGGCGGCCTAACCGGGACAGGGGCCAGCAATCAGCCCCAGCATTTT
CASGFSEKGGLTGTGASNQPQHF
>TRBJ2-2|TRBV18|.|.
TGTGCCAGCTCACCACCGTCCACGAACACCGGGGAGCTGTTTTTT
CASSPPSTNTGELFF
>TRBJ1-1|TRBV18|.|TRBD1
TGTGCCAGCTCACCAGGGACAGGGGCCCCCCGGGGAACTGAAGCTTTCTTT
CASSPGTGAPRGTEAFF
>TRBJ2-1|TRBV6-1|.|TRBD1
TGTGCCAGCAGTGGCCGGGACAGGGTATCATACAATGAGCAGTTCTTC
CASSGRDRVSYNEQFF
>TRBJ2-2|TRBV19|.|TRBD1
TGTGCCAGTAGCTTCTGGACAGGGAGTTTCGGCGGGGAGCTGTTTTTT
CASSFWTGSFGGELFF
>TRBJ2-2|TRBV10-3|.|.
TGTGCCATCAGTGTCGGGAACACCGGGGAGCTGTTTTTT
CAISVGNTGELFF
>TRBJ1-3|TRBV28|once|.
TGTGCCACCACCTGCGACGGGGTGTGCGGTGGAAACACCATATATTTT
CATTCDGVCGGNTIYF
>TRBJ2-1|TRBV20-1|.|.
TGCAGTGCTAGTCGGGGGAGCTCCTACAATGAGCAGTTCTTC
CSASRGSSYNEQFF
>TRBJ1-2|TRBV5-6|.|TRBD1
TGTGCCAGCAGCCCCTATACGGGGACAGGGTTTACGAACTATGGCTACACCTTC
CASSPYTGTGFTNYGYTF
>TRBJ2-7|TRBV2|.|.
TGTGCCAGCAGGTGGGCAGAAATATACGAGCAGTACTTC
CASRWAEIYEQYF
>TRBJ1-2|TRBV3-1/TRBV3-2|.|TRBD1
TGTGCCAGCAGCCTCCTCCGGGACAGGGGGTATGGCTACACCTTC
CASSLLRDRGYGYTF
>TRBJ2-5|TRBV3-1/TRBV3-2|once|TRBD2
TGTGCCAGCAGCCAAGATCTCGCGGGGGGCCTCAGGGAGACCCAGTACTTC
CASSQDLAGGLRETQYF
>TRBJ1-2|TRBV29-1|.|.
TGCAGCACTGCGGACTATGGCTACACCTTC
CSTADYGYTF
>TRBJ1-2|TRBV5-1|.|TRBD1
TGCGCCAGCAGCGAAAGACAGGGGGCGAGGTCCTATGGCTACACCTTC
CASSERQGARSYGYTF
>TRBJ2-7|TRBV5-1|.|.
TGCGCCAGCAGCTTCCAGACAGGCTCAACCTACGAGCAGTACTTC
CASSFQTGSTYEQYF
>TRBJ1-1|TRBV10-3|.|.
TGTGCCATCAGTGGACAACCAGGGACTGAAGCTTTCTTT
CAISGQPGTEAFF
>TRBJ1-3|TRBV28|few|.
TGTGCCAGCAGTTTAAAGGGGGCTGGAAACACCATATATTTT
CASSLKGAGNTIYF
>TRBJ1-3|TRBV12-3/TRBV12-4|.|.
TGTGCCAGCAGTCTCCCGGGGGGCACCATATATTTT
CASSLPGGTIYF
>TRBJ1-4|TRBV4-3|.|.
TGCGCCAGCAGCCAAGGCACAGCACGGATTAATGAAAAACTGTTTTTT
CASSQGTARINEKLFF
>TRBJ1-2|TRBV5-1|.|.
TGCGCCAGCAGCAAACAGGGCTCTGACTATGGCTACACCTTC
CASSKQGSDYGYTF
>TRBJ1-2|TRBV11-2|few|.
TGTGCCAGCAGCTTAGACAGGAACTATGGCTACACCTTC
CASSLDRNYGYTF
>TRBJ1-2|TRBV15|.|.
TGTGCCACCAGCAGAGAGGTCTTGGGGCCTCGGGACTATGGCTACACCTTC
CATSREVLGPRDYGYTF
>TRBJ1-2|TRBV6-4|.|TRBD1
TGTGCCAGCAGTGGCACAGGGGAAGGGCTAAGCGGCTACACCTTC
CASSGTGEGLSGYTF
>TRBJ2-3|TRBV10-3|.|.
TGTGCCATCAGTGGCGGCTACCAGACAGATACGCAGTATTTT
CAISGGYQTDTQYF
>TRBJ2-7|TRBV4-1|.|.
TGCGCCAGCAGCCAGACTAGTCCGAGCTCCTACGAGCAGTACTTC
CASSQTSPSSYEQYF
>TRBJ1-5|TRBV2|.|.
TGTGCCAGCAGTGATAGGTTATTGGGGCAACAGCCCCAGCATTTT
CASSDRLLGQQPQHF
>TRBJ2-3|TRBV27|.|.
TGTGCCAGCATACAGGGACATACGCAGTATTTT
CASIQGHTQYF
>TRBJ1-2|TRBV27|.|TRBD1
TGTGCCAGCAGTAGACTCAACCCGGGACAGGGAGTCTATGGCTACACCTTC
CASSRLNPGQGVYGYTF
>TRBJ2-6|TRBV24-1|.|TRBD1
TGTGCCACCAGTGATTCACGACAGGGGTTGTCCTCTGGGGCCAACGTCCTGACTTTC
CATSDSRQGLSSGANVLTF
>TRBJ1-2|TRBV6-6|few|TRBD1
TGTGCCAGCAGACCACAGGGGATCTATGGCTACACCTTC
CASRPQGIYGYTF